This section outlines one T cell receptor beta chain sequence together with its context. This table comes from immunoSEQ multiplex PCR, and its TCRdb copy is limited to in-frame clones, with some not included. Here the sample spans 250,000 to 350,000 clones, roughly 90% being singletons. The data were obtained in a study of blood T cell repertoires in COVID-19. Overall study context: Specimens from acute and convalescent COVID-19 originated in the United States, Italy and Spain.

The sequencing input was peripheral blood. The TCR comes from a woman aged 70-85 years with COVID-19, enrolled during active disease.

CDR3 loop: CATLDRGQTGELFF. The CDR3, as DNA: TGTGCCACCTTGGACAGGGGGCAGACCGGGGAGCTGTTTTTT. The V gene is TRBV19, the J gene TRBJ2-2; 11 bases are a match to TRBD1. There are 14 residues in the CDR3. The trim removed 10 bases at V and 5 bases at J, leaving 6 bases unmatched. Germline-derived CDR1 and CDR2 are LNHDA and SQIVND (reference sequence).